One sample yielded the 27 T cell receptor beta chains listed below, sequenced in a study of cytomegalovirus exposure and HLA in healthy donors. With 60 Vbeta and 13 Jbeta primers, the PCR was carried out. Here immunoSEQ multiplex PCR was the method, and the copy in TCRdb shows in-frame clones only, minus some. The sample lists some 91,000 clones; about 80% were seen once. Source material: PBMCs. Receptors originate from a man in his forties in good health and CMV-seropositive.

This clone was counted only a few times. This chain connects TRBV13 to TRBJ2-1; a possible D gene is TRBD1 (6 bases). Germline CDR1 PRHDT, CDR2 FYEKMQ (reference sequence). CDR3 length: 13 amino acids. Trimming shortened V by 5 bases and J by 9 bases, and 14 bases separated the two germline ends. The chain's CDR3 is CASSKQGLGEQFF. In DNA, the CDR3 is TGTGCCAGCAGCAAACAGGGTTTGGGTGAGCAGTTCTTC.

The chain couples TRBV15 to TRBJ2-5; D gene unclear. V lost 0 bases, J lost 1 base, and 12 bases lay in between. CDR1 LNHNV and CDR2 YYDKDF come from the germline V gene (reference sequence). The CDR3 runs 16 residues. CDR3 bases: TGTGCCACCAGCAGAGATATAGGCGCAGGCCAAGAGACCCAGTACTTC. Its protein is CATSRDIGAGQETQYF.

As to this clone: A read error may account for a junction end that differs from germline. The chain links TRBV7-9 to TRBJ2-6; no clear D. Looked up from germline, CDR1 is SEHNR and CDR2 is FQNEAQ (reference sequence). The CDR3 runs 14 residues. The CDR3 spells CASSFPSRANVLTF. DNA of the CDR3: TGTGCCAGCAGCTTCCCCTCTCGGGCCAACGTCCTGACTTTC. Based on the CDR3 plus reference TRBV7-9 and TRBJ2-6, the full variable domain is DTGVSQNPRHKITKRGQNVTFRCDPISEHNRLYWYRQTLGQGPEFLTYFQNEAQLEKSRLLSDRFSAERPKGSFSTLEIQRTEQGDSAMYLCASSFPSRANVLTFGAGSRLTVL.

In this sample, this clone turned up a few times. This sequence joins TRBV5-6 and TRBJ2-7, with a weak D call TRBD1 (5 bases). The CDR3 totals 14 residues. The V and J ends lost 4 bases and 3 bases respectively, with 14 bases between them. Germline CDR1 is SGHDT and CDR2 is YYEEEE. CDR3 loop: CASSITGHDYEQYF. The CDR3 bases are TGTGCCAGCAGCATCACAGGACACGACTACGAGCAGTACTTC.

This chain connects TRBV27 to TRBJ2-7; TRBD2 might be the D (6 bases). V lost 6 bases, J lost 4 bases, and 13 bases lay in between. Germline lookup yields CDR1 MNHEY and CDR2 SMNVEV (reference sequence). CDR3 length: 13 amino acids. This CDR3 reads CASSPGTFYEQYF. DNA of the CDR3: TGTGCCAGCAGCCCCGGGACTTTTTACGAGCAGTACTTC.

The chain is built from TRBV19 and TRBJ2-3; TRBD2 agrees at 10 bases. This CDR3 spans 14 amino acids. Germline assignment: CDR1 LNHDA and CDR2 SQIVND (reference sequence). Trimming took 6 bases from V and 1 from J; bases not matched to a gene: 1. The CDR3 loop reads CASRGLAGTDTQYF. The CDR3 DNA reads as TGTGCCAGTAGAGGACTAGCGGGCACAGATACGCAGTATTTT. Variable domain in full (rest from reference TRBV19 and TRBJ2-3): DGGITQSPKYLFRKEGQNVTLSCEQNLNHDAMYWYRQDPGQGLRLIYYSQIVNDFQKGDIAEGYSVSREKKESFPLTVTSAQKNPTAFYLCASRGLAGTDTQYFGPGTRLTVL.

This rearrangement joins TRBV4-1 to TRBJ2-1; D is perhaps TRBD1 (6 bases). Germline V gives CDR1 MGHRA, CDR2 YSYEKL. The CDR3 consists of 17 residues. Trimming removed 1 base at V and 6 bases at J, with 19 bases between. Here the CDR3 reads CASSQVTLLGAPNEQFF. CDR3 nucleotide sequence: TGCGCCAGCAGCCAAGTTACCCTCTTGGGGGCCCCCAATGAGCAGTTCTTC.

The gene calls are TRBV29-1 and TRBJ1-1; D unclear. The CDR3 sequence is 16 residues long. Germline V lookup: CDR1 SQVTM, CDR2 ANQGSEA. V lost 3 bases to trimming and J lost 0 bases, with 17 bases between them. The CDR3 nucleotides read TGCAGCGTTGACAGGAGGTCGGATCGGATGAACACTGAAGCTTTCTTT. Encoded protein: CSVDRRSDRMNTEAFF.

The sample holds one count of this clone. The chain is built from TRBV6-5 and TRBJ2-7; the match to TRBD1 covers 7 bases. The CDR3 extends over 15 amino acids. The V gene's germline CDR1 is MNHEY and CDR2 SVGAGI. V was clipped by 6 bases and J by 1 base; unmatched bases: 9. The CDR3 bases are TGTGCCAGCAGCATCGGACAGGCGCTGTCCTACGAGCAGTACTTC. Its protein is CASSIGQALSYEQYF.

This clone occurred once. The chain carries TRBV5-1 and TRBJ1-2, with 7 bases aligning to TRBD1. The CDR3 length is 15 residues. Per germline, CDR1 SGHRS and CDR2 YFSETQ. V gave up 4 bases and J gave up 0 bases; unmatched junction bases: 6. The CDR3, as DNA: TGCGCCAGCAGCGCAGGACAGGCGACTAACTATGGCTACACCTTC. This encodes CASSAGQATNYGYTF.

The CDR3 loop is CASSDSRVGGYTF. The CDR3 region has the DNA TGCGCCAGCAGTGACTCCAGGGTGGGCGGCTACACCTTC. The chain uses TRBV10-2 and TRBJ1-2, with D perhaps TRBD1 (5 bases). V was trimmed by 3 bases and J by 8 bases, leaving 13 bases between them. Per the germline V gene, CDR1 is WSHSY and CDR2 is SAAADI. CDR3 size: 13 residues.

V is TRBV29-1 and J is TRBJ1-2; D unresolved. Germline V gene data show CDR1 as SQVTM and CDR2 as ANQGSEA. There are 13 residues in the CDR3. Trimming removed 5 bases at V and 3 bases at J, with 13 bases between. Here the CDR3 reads CSVPTGSDYGYTF. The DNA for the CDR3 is TGCAGCGTTCCTACGGGGAGCGACTATGGCTACACCTTC.

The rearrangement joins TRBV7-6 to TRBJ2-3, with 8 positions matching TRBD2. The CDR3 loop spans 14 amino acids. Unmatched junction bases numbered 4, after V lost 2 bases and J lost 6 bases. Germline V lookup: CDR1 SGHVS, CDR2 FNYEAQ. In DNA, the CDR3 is TGTGCCAGCAGCTTAACGGGGGGGCATGATACGCAGTATTTT. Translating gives CASSLTGGHDTQYF.

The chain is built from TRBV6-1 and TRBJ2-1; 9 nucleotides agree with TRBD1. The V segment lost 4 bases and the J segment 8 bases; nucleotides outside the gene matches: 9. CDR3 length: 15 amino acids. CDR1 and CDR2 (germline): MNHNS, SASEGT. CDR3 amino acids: CASSVTGQGRYEQFF. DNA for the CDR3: TGTGCCAGCAGTGTAACGGGACAGGGACGGTATGAGCAGTTCTTC.

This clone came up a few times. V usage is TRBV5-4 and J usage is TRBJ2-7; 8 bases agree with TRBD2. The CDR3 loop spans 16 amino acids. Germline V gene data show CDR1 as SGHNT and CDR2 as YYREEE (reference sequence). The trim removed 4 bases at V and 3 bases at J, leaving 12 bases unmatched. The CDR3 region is CASSPGGIAGNYEQYF. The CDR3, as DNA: TGTGCCAGCAGCCCTGGTGGGATAGCGGGGAACTACGAGCAGTACTTC.

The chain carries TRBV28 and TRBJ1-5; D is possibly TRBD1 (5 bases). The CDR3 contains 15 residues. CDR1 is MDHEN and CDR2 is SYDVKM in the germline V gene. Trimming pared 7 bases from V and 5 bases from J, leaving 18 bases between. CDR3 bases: TGTGCCAGCACATCCCCAGGGAAGGGCGATCAGCCCCAGCATTTT. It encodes CASTSPGKGDQPQHF.

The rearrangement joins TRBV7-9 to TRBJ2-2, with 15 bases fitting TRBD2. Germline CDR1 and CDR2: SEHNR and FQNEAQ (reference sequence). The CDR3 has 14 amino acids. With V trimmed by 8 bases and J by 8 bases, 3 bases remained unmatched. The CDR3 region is CASGLAGGQGELFF. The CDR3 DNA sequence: TGTGCCAGCGGACTAGCGGGGGGGCAGGGGGAGCTGTTTTTT. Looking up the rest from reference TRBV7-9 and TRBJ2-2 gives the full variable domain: DTGVSQNPRHKITKRGQNVTFRCDPISEHNRLYWYRQTLGQGPEFLTYFQNEAQLEKSRLLSDRFSAERPKGSFSTLEIQRTEQGDSAMYLCASGLAGGQGELFFGEGSRLTVL.

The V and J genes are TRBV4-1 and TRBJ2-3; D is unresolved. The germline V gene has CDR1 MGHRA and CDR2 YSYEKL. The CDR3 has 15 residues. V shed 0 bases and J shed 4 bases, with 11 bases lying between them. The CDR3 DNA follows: TGCGCCAGCAGCCAAGATGGAGTGGTCGCAGATACGCAGTATTTT. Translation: CASSQDGVVADTQYF.

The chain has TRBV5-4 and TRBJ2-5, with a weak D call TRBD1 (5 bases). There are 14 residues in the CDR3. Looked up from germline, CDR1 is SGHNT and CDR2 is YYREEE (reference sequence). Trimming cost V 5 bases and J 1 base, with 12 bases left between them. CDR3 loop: CASSLQETQETQYF. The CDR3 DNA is TGTGCCAGCAGTTTACAGGAAACCCAAGAGACCCAGTACTTC.

CDR3 loop: CASSLRQGSGEQYF. In DNA form, the CDR3 reads TGCGCCAGCAGCCTCCGACAGGGTTCTGGGGAGCAGTACTTC. The V gene is TRBV4-1, the J gene TRBJ2-7; 7 bases are shared with TRBD1. Germline V gene sequence: CDR1 MGHRA, CDR2 YSYEKL. The CDR3 runs to 14 residues. V trimming: 4 bases; J trimming: 7 bases; junction bases outside the gene matches: 10.

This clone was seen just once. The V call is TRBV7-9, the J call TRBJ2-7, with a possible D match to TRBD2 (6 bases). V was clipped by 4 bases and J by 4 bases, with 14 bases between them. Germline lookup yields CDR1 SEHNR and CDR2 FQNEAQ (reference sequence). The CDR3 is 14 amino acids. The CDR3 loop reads CASSYGPGVYEQYF. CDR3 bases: TGTGCCAGCAGCTACGGTCCGGGAGTATACGAGCAGTACTTC.

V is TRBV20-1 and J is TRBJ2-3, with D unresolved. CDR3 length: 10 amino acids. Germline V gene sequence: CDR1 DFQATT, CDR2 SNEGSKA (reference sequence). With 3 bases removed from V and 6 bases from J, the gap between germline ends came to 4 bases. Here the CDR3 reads CSARRDTQYF. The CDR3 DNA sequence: TGCAGTGCTAGGAGGGATACGCAGTATTTT.

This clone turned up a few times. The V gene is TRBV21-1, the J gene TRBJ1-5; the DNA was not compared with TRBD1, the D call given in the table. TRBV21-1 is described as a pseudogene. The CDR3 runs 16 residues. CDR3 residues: CASSKRDRGPYQPQHF. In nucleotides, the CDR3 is TGTGCCAGCAGCAAAAGGGACAGGGGGCCATATCAGCCCCAGCATTTT.

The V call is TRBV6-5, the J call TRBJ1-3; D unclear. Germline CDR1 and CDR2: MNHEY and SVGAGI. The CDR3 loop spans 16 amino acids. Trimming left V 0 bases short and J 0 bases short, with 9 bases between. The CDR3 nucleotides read TGTGCCAGCAGTTACTCTGTGAAGAGCTCTGGAAACACCATATATTTT. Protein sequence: CASSYSVKSSGNTIYF.

The CDR3: CASSESQGALGTQYF. DNA for the CDR3: TGCGCCAGCAGTGAGTCCCAGGGCGCTCTGGGTACGCAGTATTTT. The rearrangement links TRBV10-1 to TRBJ2-3; tentative D call: TRBD1 (5 bases). This CDR3 spans 15 amino acids. Germline V gene lookup returns CDR1 WNHNN and CDR2 SYGVQD (reference sequence). V was trimmed by 0 bases and J by 8 bases, leaving 15 bases between them.

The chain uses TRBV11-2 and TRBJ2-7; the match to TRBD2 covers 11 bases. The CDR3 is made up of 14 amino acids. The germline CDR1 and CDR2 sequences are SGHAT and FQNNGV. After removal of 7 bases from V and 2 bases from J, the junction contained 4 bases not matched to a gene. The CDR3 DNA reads TGTGCCAGCACCGGGACTAGCGGCCCCTACGAGCAGTACTTC. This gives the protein CASTGTSGPYEQYF.

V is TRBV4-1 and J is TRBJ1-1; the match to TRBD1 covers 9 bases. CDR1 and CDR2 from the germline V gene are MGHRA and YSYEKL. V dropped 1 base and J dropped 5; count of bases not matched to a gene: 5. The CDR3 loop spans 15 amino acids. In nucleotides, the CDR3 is TGCGCCAGCAGCCAAGCCTACAGGGGGCGGACTGAAGCTTTCTTT. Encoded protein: CASSQAYRGRTEAFF.